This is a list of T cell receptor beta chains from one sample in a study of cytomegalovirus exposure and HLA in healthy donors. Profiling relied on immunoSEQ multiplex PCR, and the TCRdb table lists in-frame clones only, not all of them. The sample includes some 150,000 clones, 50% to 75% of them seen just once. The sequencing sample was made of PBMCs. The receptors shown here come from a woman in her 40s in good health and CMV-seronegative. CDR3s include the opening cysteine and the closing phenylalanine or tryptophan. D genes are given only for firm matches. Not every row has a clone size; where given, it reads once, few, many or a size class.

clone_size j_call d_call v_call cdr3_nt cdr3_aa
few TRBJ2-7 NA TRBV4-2 TGTGCCAGCAGCCAAGGGCGGTCCCACGAGCAGTACTTC CASSQGRSHEQYF
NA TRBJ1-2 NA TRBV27 TGTGCCAGCAGTTTATCTGCCAGGGGTTATGGCTACACCTTC CASSLSARGYGYTF
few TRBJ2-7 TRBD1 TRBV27 TGTGCCAGCAGTTCCCGGGACAGTACCTACGAGCAGTACTTC CASSSRDSTYEQYF
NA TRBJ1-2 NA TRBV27 TGTGCCAGCACCAGCGGGGTAAGGGACGGCTACACCTTC CASTSGVRDGYTF
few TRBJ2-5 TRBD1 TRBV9 TGTGCCAGCAGCTTAGTACCACAGGGGGAAGAGACCCAGTACTTC CASSLVPQGEETQYF
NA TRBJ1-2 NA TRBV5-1 TGCGCCAGCAGCTTGGGGGCGACAACTAACTATGGCTACACCTTC CASSLGATTNYGYTF
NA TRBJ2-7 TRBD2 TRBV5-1 TGCGCCAGCAGCTTGGGACTAGCCCCTTACGAGCAGTACTTC CASSLGLAPYEQYF
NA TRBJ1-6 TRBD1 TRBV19 TGTGCCAGTAGTCTACAGGGGGCCAATTCACCCCTCCACTTT CASSLQGANSPLHF
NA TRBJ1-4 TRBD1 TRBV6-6 TGTGCCAGCAGTTTTGGACAGGGTTCAACTAATGAAAAACTGTTTTTT CASSFGQGSTNEKLFF
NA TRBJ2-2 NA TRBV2 TGTGCCAGCACTGCCCGGGGGAGCACCGGGGAGCTGTTTTTT CASTARGSTGELFF
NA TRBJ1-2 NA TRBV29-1 TGCAGCGCACGGGAAGCTAACTATGGCTACACCTTC CSAREANYGYTF
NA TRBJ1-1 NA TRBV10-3 TGTGCCATCAGTGGAACAGGGCCCCGGGAAGCTTTCTTT CAISGTGPREAFF
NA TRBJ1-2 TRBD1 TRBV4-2 TGTGCCAGCAGCCAAGGGAGAGGGACAGTTAACTATGGCTACACCTTC CASSQGRGTVNYGYTF
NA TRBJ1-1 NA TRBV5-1 TGCGCCAGCAGCCTCCGACAGAACACAATGAACACTGAAGCTTTCTTT CASSLRQNTMNTEAFF
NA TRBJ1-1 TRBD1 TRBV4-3 TGCGCCAGCCGGGGGGACAGGGCGGGTGGCACTGAAGCTTTCTTT CASRGDRAGGTEAFF
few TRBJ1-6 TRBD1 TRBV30 TGTGCCTGGACGGGACAGGGATTCTGGGTCGATTCACCCCTCCACTTT CAWTGQGFWVDSPLHF
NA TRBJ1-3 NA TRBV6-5 TGTGCCAGCATTCCACACCCCTCTGGAAACACCATATATTTT CASIPHPSGNTIYF
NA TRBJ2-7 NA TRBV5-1 TGCGCCAGCAGCGGCCCACAGGGCTACGAGCAGTACTTC CASSGPQGYEQYF
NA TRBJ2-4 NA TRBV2 TGTGCCAGCAGTCGGGACTCGGCCAAAAACATTCAGTACTTC CASSRDSAKNIQYF
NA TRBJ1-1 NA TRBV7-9 TGTGCCAGCAGCTTAACGGACAAGAGGAGTACTGAAGCTTTCTTT CASSLTDKRSTEAFF
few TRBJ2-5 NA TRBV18 TGTGCCAGCTCACCGGGCAGAACGCGCCAAGAGACCCAGTACTTC CASSPGRTRQETQYF
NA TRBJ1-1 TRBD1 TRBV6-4 TGTGCCAGCAGTGCCGGGACAGGGAGTGGCACTGAAGCTTTCTTT CASSAGTGSGTEAFF
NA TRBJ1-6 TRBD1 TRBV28 TGTGCCAGCAGTCTTTATGACAGGGTCCCCGAAAATTCACCCCTCCACTTT CASSLYDRVPENSPLHF
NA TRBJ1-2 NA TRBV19 TGTGCCAGTAGTATAAACGGCAGGGGTAACTATGGCTACACCTTC CASSINGRGNYGYTF
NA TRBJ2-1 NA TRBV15 TGTGCCACCAGCGCGGCGGGCAATGAGCAGTTCTTC CATSAAGNEQFF
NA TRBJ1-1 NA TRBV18 TGTGCCAGCTCACTAGGCGCGGCGGACACTGAAGCTTTCTTT CASSLGAADTEAFF
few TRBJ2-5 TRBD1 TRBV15 TGTGCCACCAGCAGAGAAAGGGACAGGCAAGAGACCCAGTACTTC CATSRERDRQETQYF
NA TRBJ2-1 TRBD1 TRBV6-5 TGTGCCAGCAGTTACGGGACAGGGCCCGTGGATGAGCAGTTCTTC CASSYGTGPVDEQFF
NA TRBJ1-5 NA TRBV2 TGTGCCAGCAGTGAAGGGGCCACCCAGAGGGATCAGCCCCAGCATTTT CASSEGATQRDQPQHF
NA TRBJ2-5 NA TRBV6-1 TGTGCCAGCGGGGGCCACCAAGAGACCCAGTACTTC CASGGHQETQYF
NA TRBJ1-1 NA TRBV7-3 TGTGCCAGCGGGGGACAGAACACTGAAGCTTTCTTT CASGGQNTEAFF
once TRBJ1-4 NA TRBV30 TGTGCCTGGAAAGGGGTTAAAGGGTCGGTAGCTAATGAAAAACTGTTTTTT CAWKGVKGSVANEKLFF
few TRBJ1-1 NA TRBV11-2 TGTGCCAGCAGCTCGCAAACAGGAAACACTGAAGCTTTCTTT CASSSQTGNTEAFF
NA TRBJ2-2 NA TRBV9 TGTGCCAGCAGCGTAGCTACGCAGGCCTTTAACACCGGGGAGCTGTTTTTT CASSVATQAFNTGELFF
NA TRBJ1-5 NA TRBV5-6 TGTGCCAGCAGCTTCCCCGTGGGACAAAACAGCAATCAGCCCCAGCATTTT CASSFPVGQNSNQPQHF
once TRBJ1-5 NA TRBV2 TGTGCCAGCAGTGAGGGGGGTGTAAAGGAGCCCCAGCATTTT CASSEGGVKEPQHF
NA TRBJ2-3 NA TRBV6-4 TGTGCCAGCAGTGACGCAGGTAGCACAGATACGCAGTATTTT CASSDAGSTDTQYF
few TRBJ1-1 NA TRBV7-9 TGTGCCAGCAGCTTAGCGGGAGGGAACACTGAAGCTTTCTTT CASSLAGGNTEAFF
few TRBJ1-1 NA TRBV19 TGTGCCAGTAGTATGACTCAGGGGACTGAAGCTTTCTTT CASSMTQGTEAFF
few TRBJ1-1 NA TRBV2 TGTGCCAGCAGTGTAGATTTCCTAGAAGCTTTCTTT CASSVDFLEAFF
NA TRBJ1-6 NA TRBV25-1 TGTGCCAGCAGTTCTTCAGGGTTCCAACCCAATTCACCCCTCCACTTT CASSSSGFQPNSPLHF
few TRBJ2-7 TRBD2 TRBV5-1 TGCGCCAGCAGCTTGACCGGGACTAGAGCGCTGTTCTCCTACGAGCAGTACTTC CASSLTGTRALFSYEQYF
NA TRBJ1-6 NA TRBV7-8 TGTGCCAGCAGCTCCTTGATAGGGGTGAATAATTCACCCCTCCACTTT CASSSLIGVNNSPLHF
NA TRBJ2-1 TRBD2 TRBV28 TGTGCGACCCGAGGGGCTAGCGGAGCCTACAATGAGCAGTTCTTC CATRGASGAYNEQFF
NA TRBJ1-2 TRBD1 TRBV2 TGTGCCAGCAGGGGGACAGGGGGCGATGGCTACACCTTC CASRGTGGDGYTF
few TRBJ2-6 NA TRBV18 TGTGCCAGCTCACCCCCTTTCTCTGGGGCCAACGTCCTGACTTTC CASSPPFSGANVLTF
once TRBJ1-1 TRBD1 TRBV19 TGTGCCAGTAGTATGGACAGGGGGAACGGGGCGGCTTTCTTT CASSMDRGNGAAFF
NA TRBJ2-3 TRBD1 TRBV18 TGTGCCAGCTCACGGGACAGTTTCACAGATACGCGGTATTTT CASSRDSFTDTRYF
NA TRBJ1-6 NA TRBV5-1 TGCGCCAGCAGCTTTGGCCAGGGCGGATACCTTGGTTCACCCCTCCACTTT CASSFGQGGYLGSPLHF
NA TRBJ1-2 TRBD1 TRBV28 TGTGCCAGCAGCCCCCAGGGGGCCGGCGGTGGCTACACCTTC CASSPQGAGGGYTF